One and the same sample provided the 22 T cell receptor beta chains below, sequenced in a study of T-cell reconstitution after alpha-beta-depleted transplantation in children. Researchers prepared the TCRbeta library using unique molecular identifiers, the study reports. TCRdb analysed the PCR reads with MiXCR anew, one entry per CDR3 protein. The table records some 600,000 distinct CDR3 sequences, under 15% of them present only once. Sequencing was performed on PBMCs, mostly from graft donor cells, taken 360 days after TCRalphabeta/CD19-depleted stem cell transplant. The receptors come from a male patient between 5 and 17 years old who had a stem cell transplant for acute myeloid leukemia, so the T cells may come from the graft donor.

The J gene is TRBJ2-5, the V gene TRBV25-1; D is unresolved. The CDR3 runs to 13 residues. Germline CDR1 MGHDK, CDR2 SYGVNS. The germline V and J ends were trimmed by 8 bases and 5 bases, with 15 bases remaining between them. The CDR3 is CASDGGPWETQYF. The DNA of the CDR3 is TGTGCCAGCGACGGTGGGCCATGGGAGACCCAGTACTTC.

J is TRBJ2-3 and V is TRBV15, with TRBD2 matching over 7 bases. The germline gives CDR1 LNHNV, CDR2 YYDKDF (reference sequence). CDR3 length: 17 amino acids. The V gene end was trimmed by 5 bases and the J gene end by 1 base; junction bases not matched to a gene: 12. CDR3 region: CATSGQRREWGTDTQYF. Written as DNA, the CDR3 is TGTGCCACCAGCGGTCAACGGCGGGAGTGGGGCACAGATACGCAGTATTTT.

The chain joins TRBV6-5 to TRBJ2-1; either TRBD1 or TRBD2 may fit D (5 bases each). V was cut by 0 bases and J by 7 bases, with 10 bases left in between. The CDR3 contains 14 residues. CDR1 MNHEY and CDR2 SVGAGI come from the germline V gene. This CDR3 is CASSYSGVENEQFF. In DNA form, the CDR3 reads TGTGCCAGCAGTTACTCGGGGGTCGAGAATGAGCAGTTCTTC.

This clonotype was seen a few times. The chain recombines TRBV18 with TRBJ2-2, with TRBD2 as a possible D gene (5 bases). V was pared by 1 base and J by 4 bases, with 19 bases between. The CDR3 sequence is 18 residues long. CDR1 and CDR2 (germline): KGHSH, LQKENI. The CDR3 DNA reads TGTGCCAGCTCACCACTTTCCCGATCGAGCGGTCGCACCGGGGAGCTGTTTTTT. Encoded protein: CASSPLSRSSGRTGELFF.

A few counts support this clonotype. This chain links TRBV9 with TRBJ2-7; D perhaps matches TRBD2 (5 bases). Per germline, CDR1 SGDLS and CDR2 YYNGEE. The CDR3 sequence is 17 residues long. The V end was cut by 0 bases, the J end by 5 bases, with 21 bases between. CDR3 sequence: CASSVGVSETPTNEQYF. The CDR3 region has the DNA TGTGCCAGCAGCGTAGGGGTTAGCGAGACGCCTACGAACGAGCAGTACTTC.

This clonotype has at least ten counts. Written as DNA, the CDR3 is TGTGCCAGCAGCTTAGTTCGGTCGGGAGGGCCGGTTGAGCAGTTCTTC. Its translation is CASSLVRSGGPVEQFF. This sequence joins TRBV7-9 and TRBJ2-1; the match to TRBD2 covers 8 bases. CDR1 is SEHNR, CDR2 FQNEAQ, per germline (reference sequence). V dropped 1 base and J dropped 9; count of bases not matched to a gene: 11. The CDR3 runs 16 residues.

The chain is built from TRBV5-6 and TRBJ2-2; D could derive from TRBD1 or TRBD2 (5 bases each). From germline, CDR1 is SGHDT and CDR2 YYEEEE. The CDR3 runs 15 residues. Trimming removed 3 bases from V and 9 bases from J, with 18 bases in between. The CDR3 loop reads CASSSYGDALRELFF. CDR3 nucleotide sequence: TGTGCCAGCAGCTCTTATGGGGACGCCCTCCGGGAGCTGTTTTTT.

There are a few counts of this clonotype. The V and J genes are TRBV20-1 and TRBJ2-1, with D uncertain. Germline V lookup: CDR1 DFQATT, CDR2 SNEGSKA (reference sequence). Trimming pared 6 bases from V and 7 bases from J, leaving 16 bases between. The CDR3 runs to 13 residues. CDR3 DNA sequence: TGCAGTGCCCCGGGCAGGTTCCCTAATGAGCAGTTCTTC. This sequence encodes CSAPGRFPNEQFF.

V gene TRBV7-2 combines with J gene TRBJ2-3; D not resolved. The germline V gene has CDR1 SGHTA and CDR2 FQGNSA. Trimming removed 1 base from V and 3 bases from J, with 11 bases in between. CDR3 length: 15 residues. CDR3 protein: CASSLVRKSTDTQYF. For the CDR3, the DNA is TGTGCCAGCAGCTTAGTGCGGAAGTCAACAGATACGCAGTATTTT. The full variable domain, completed using reference TRBV7-2 and TRBJ2-3, is GAGVSQSPSNKVTEKGKDVELRCDPISGHTALYWYRQSLGQGLEFLIYFQGNSAPDKSGLPSDRFSAERTGGSVSTLTIQRTQQEDSAVYLCASSLVRKSTDTQYFGPGTRLTVL.

This chain connects TRBV7-6 to TRBJ2-7; no clear D gene. This CDR3 is built from 12 residues. V lost 5 bases to trimming and J lost 6 bases, with 11 bases between them. Germline V gene lookup returns CDR1 SGHVS and CDR2 FNYEAQ. The CDR3 region has the DNA TGTGCCAGCAGCCTAGACTCCACCGAGCAGTACTTC. Residues: CASSLDSTEQYF. Looking up the rest from reference TRBV7-6 and TRBJ2-7 gives the full variable domain: GAGVSQSPRYKVTKRGQDVALRCDPISGHVSLYWYRQALGQGPEFLTYFNYEAQQDKSGLPNDRFSAERPEGSISTLTIQRTEQRDSAMYRCASSLDSTEQYFGPGTRLTVT.

This clonotype was seen repeatedly, ten times or more. The chain couples TRBV29-1 to TRBJ2-7; D gene ambiguous. The CDR3 runs 12 residues. The germline gives CDR1 SQVTM, CDR2 ANQGSEA. V was pared by 4 bases and J by 4 bases, with 11 bases between. In nucleotides, the CDR3 is TGCAGCGTTGCGGACGCCCAATACGAGCAGTACTTC. Translated, it gives CSVADAQYEQYF.

This clonotype was seen a few times. The chain joins TRBV29-1 to TRBJ2-7, with D unclear. Germline CDR1 reads SQVTM; CDR2 reads ANQGSEA. The CDR3 covers 11 residues. V was clipped by 1 base and J by 3 bases, with 4 bases between them. DNA for the CDR3: TGCAGCGTTGAAGGGGTCTACGAGCAGTACTTC. Translating gives CSVEGVYEQYF.

The J gene is TRBJ1-4, the V gene TRBV13; perhaps TRBD1 as D (5 bases). This CDR3 region has 14 residues. The ends were cut back, 4 bases at V and 4 bases at J, with 10 bases in the middle. Germline values: CDR1 PRHDT, CDR2 FYEKMQ (reference sequence). The CDR3 nucleotides are TGTGCCAGCAGCTCCGACAGTATTAATGAAAAACTGTTTTTT. Amino acid sequence: CASSSDSINEKLFF.

This chain uses TRBV24-1 with TRBJ1-1; D is ambiguous. CDR1 and CDR2 from the germline V gene are KGHDR and SFDVKD. This CDR3 has 15 amino acids. V shed 4 bases and J shed 1 base, with 12 bases lying between them. The DNA for the CDR3 is TGTGCCACCAGTGACCGGGCGCCGGAGAACACTGAAGCTTTCTTT. Protein: CATSDRAPENTEAFF.

This clonotype was recorded a few times. At one of its ends the junction is not consistent with the germline gene, which may arise from a read error. The rearrangement links TRBV7-7 to TRBJ2-1, with D hard to call. This CDR3 spans 15 amino acids. Germline V CDR1 and CDR2: SSHAT, FNYEAQ (reference sequence). The CDR3 protein is CASSLEAARYNEQFF. In DNA, the CDR3 is TGTGCTAGCAGCTTAGAGGCGGCTAGGTACAATGAGCAGTTCTTC.

The chain recombines TRBV28 with TRBJ2-3, with D possibly being TRBD2 (7 bases). The ends were cut back, 11 bases at V and 2 bases at J, with 20 bases in the middle. CDR3 length: 15 residues. Germline V gives CDR1 MDHEN, CDR2 SYDVKM. CDR3 amino acids: CASGRGGTYTDTQYF. The DNA of the CDR3 is TGTGCCTCAGGCAGGGGAGGGACATACACAGATACGCAGTATTTT.

Worth noting for this clonotype: This may stem from a read error, because a much larger clone lies one nucleotide away. The V and J genes are TRBV28 and TRBJ1-4; D unclear. Germline V gene sequence: CDR1 MDHEN, CDR2 SYDVKM. The CDR3 has 12 amino acids. The CDR3, as DNA: TGTGCCAGCAGTTCCGGGTCTGAAAAAGTGTTTTTT. Translating gives CASSSGSEKVFF.

This chain joins TRBV6-5 and TRBJ1-6, with 8 positions matching TRBD1. The CDR3 consists of 17 residues. CDR1 and CDR2 from the germline V gene are MNHEY and SVGAGI. Losses at the gene ends were 2 bases for V and 5 bases for J; bases not matched to a gene: 8. CDR3 amino acids: CASSYDPGGPNNSPLHF. The CDR3 coding sequence is TGTGCCAGCAGTTACGATCCAGGGGGCCCCAATAATTCACCCCTCCACTTT.

This clonotype has more than one count but fewer than ten. This rearrangement joins TRBV15 to TRBJ2-5; D possibly corresponds to TRBD2 (6 bases). Germline V CDR1 and CDR2: LNHNV, YYDKDF (reference sequence). Trimming pared 3 bases from V and 2 bases from J, leaving 16 bases between. CDR3 length equals 16 residues. Here the CDR3 reads CATSREGFGPQETQYF. The CDR3 DNA is TGTGCCACCAGCAGGGAGGGGTTCGGGCCTCAAGAGACCCAGTACTTC.

This clonotype appeared a few times. The genes are TRBV11-2 and TRBJ2-1; 7 bases map to TRBD2. CDR3 size: 15 residues. V shed 5 bases, J shed 6 bases, and the junction held 10 bases outside the gene matches. Germline V gene sequence: CDR1 SGHAT, CDR2 FQNNGV. CDR3 sequence (DNA): TGTGCCAGCAGCAAAGGTACGGGAGGTCGCAATGAGCAGTTCTTC. It translates to CASSKGTGGRNEQFF.

This clonotype was seen at least ten times. This rearrangement joins TRBV12-3 or TRBV12-4 to TRBJ2-1; D uncertain. The CDR3 is 13 amino acids. The ends were cut back, 3 bases at V and 2 bases at J, with 5 bases in the middle. Here the CDR3 reads CASSFTTYNEQFF. The CDR3 nucleotides are TGTGCCAGCAGTTTTACTACCTACAATGAGCAGTTCTTC.

This sequence joins TRBV29-1 and TRBJ2-3; 8 nucleotides align to TRBD2. This CDR3 is built from 15 residues. Germline CDR1 and CDR2: SQVTM and ANQGSEA. The trim removed 1 base at V and 2 bases at J, leaving 5 bases unmatched. CDR3 sequence reads: CSVEGLAGYTDTQYF. CDR3 sequence (DNA): TGCAGCGTTGAAGGCCTAGCGGGCTACACAGATACGCAGTATTTT.